This T cell receptor (beta chain) was documented in a study of blood T cell repertoires in COVID-19. Study-wide context: Both acute and convalescent COVID-19 samples were obtained from the United States, Italy and Spain. T cells, B-cell-depleted T cells, or PBMCs supplied cDNA or gDNA.

V was shortened by 0 bases and J by 4 bases, with 15 bases between the two germline ends. In germline, CDR1 is MNHEY, CDR2 SVGEGT. This CDR3 has 16 amino acids. Grouping used clinical history reported by participants in a survey and questionnaire. As originally analysed: Reference gene primer amplification yielded estimated nucleated cell counts. This table comes from immunoSEQ multiplex PCR, and its TCRdb copy is limited to in-frame clones, with some not included. The V and J calls and clone size were taken over from that table, and D and trimming were inferred from the DNA. The profile covers fewer than 600,000 clones, with 85% to 90% appearing a single time and over 1.5% taken by the ten largest.

This sequence joins TRBV6-2 or TRBV6-3 and TRBJ1-2; D is possibly TRBD1 (6 bases). The clonotype originates from a woman in her thirties or forties who had recovered from COVID-19. Sequenced input: PBMCs or T cells enriched from blood (not recorded which). The DNA for the CDR3 is TGTGCCAGCAGTTACTCGAACTACAGGGCCGGCTATGGCTACACCTTC. Its translation: CASSYSNYRAGYGYTF.